This T cell receptor beta chain was recorded in a study of metastatic and nonmetastatic thyroid tumors. In its sample, this clone was seen many times. In the same sample, other DNA sequences code for this CDR3. V was trimmed by 8 bases and J by 11 bases, leaving 12 bases between them. CDR1 is SNHLY and CDR2 is FYNNEI in the germline V gene. This CDR3 has 11 amino acids. Using MiXCR, TCRdb reanalyzed the PCR reads. This table holds approximately 84,000 clones, under 15% found once. Every patient underwent thyroid surgery untreated. The V and J genes are TRBV2 and TRBJ1-4; possibly TRBD1 for D (5 bases). The sample was blood. The sequence derives from a female donor with papillary thyroid cancer or a benign thyroid nodule (not recorded which). Some clones in this sample may be carry-over from other donors' samples. The CDR3 loop is CASQGAGKLFF. CDR3 in DNA: TGTGCCAGCCAAGGGGCAGGGAAACTGTTTTTT. Filled out from reference TRBV2 and TRBJ1-4, the complete variable domain reads EPEVTQTPSHQVTQMGQEVILRCVPISNHLYFYWYRQILGQKVEFLVSFYNNEISEKSEIFDDQFSVERPDGSNFTLKIRSTKLEDSAMYFCASQGAGKLFFGSGTQLSVL.